This TCR beta chain originates from a study of cytomegalovirus exposure and HLA in healthy donors. TCRdb's copy holds only in-frame clones and misses some; the assay was immunoSEQ multiplex PCR. The sample shows about 310,000 clones, roughly 87% of them seen only once. The study, taken as a whole, reports: Most observed TCR sequences were rare, whereas some public TCRs were detected in many donors. Among TCR beta chains, those listed as cytomegalovirus-associated numbered some 160. In vitro confirmation showed a few CMV-associated chains to be CMV antigen specific.

V shed 5 bases and J 4 bases; nucleotides not matched to a gene: 0. The length of the CDR3 is 12 residues. Germline CDR1 is MNHEY and CDR2 is SMNVEV (reference sequence). Comment on this clone: The antigen remains undetermined.

The chain links TRBV27 to TRBJ1-1; 8 bases are shared with TRBD1. The sample was PBMCs. The receptor's source is a man aged 25-45 years in good health and CMV-seronegative. The CDR3: CASSDRGTEAFF. DNA of the CDR3: TGTGCCAGCAGTGACAGGGGCACTGAAGCTTTCTTT.